The 19 T cell receptor beta chains in this list originate from one sample, sequenced in a study of T-cell memory formation after mild COVID-19. TCRdb re-analysed the 5' RACE reads in MiXCR, keeping a single row per CDR3 protein. The sample lists about 110,000 distinct CDR3 sequences, roughly 19% occurring once. The sequencing input was PBMCs or a T cell subset sorted from them (not recorded which). The receptors were gathered from a young man who had mild COVID-19 (a few samples of this study predate the infection). Cell type and time point are not known.

This sequence joins TRBV12-3 or TRBV12-4 and TRBJ2-3; D unresolved. The V end was cut by 4 bases, the J end by 1 base, with 6 bases between. The CDR3 is made up of 13 amino acids. The CDR3 protein is CASSSFRTDTQYF. The CDR3, as DNA: TGTGCCAGCAGTTCCTTCCGCACAGATACGCAGTATTTT.

This clonotype has a count of ten or more. The genes are TRBV5-1 and TRBJ2-3; a possible D gene is TRBD1 (5 bases). The V and J ends lost 0 bases and 6 bases respectively, with 14 bases between them. The germline CDR1 and CDR2 sequences are SGHRS and YFSETQ. The CDR3 spans 15 residues. CDR3: CASSLGTPDGDTQYF. In DNA form, the CDR3 reads TGCGCCAGCAGCTTGGGGACACCCGATGGGGATACGCAGTATTTT.

This clonotype was detected only a few times. The gene calls are TRBV11-2 and TRBJ2-3, with a tentative D call TRBD1 (5 bases). V lost 1 base to trimming and J lost 3 bases, with 14 bases between them. Germline-derived CDR1 and CDR2 are SGHAT and FQNNGV. The CDR3 extends over 16 amino acids. This CDR3 reads CASSLGTLRETDTQYF. CDR3 in DNA: TGTGCCAGCAGCTTAGGGACACTACGTGAAACAGATACGCAGTATTTT.

This clonotype came up a few times. The CDR3 reads CASSLRIQGNTEAFF. The CDR3 coding sequence is TGCGCCAGCAGCCTTCGGATACAGGGGAACACTGAAGCTTTCTTT. The rearrangement links TRBV5-1 to TRBJ1-1, with a tentative D call TRBD1 (6 bases). The CDR3 length is 15 residues. Per the germline V gene, CDR1 is SGHRS and CDR2 is YFSETQ. Trimming took 4 bases from V and 1 from J, leaving 14 bases between them.

V usage is TRBV5-6 and J usage is TRBJ2-3, with no clear D. There are 14 residues in the CDR3. CDR1 is SGHDT, CDR2 YYEEEE, per germline. The V gene lost 4 bases and the J gene lost 3 bases, with 12 bases spanning the gap. Here the CDR3 DNA reads TGTGCCAGCAGCCCGCCGGCGCGGACAGATACGCAGTATTTT. This sequence encodes CASSPPARTDTQYF.

The CDR3 DNA follows: TGCAGTGCTAGATCGGCGGTTTCCGTGGGCGGTCAGCCCCAGCATTTT. Residues: CSARSAVSVGGQPQHF. The V and J genes are TRBV20-1 and TRBJ1-5; D is uncertain. Germline loops: CDR1 DFQATT, CDR2 SNEGSKA (reference sequence). This CDR3 comprises 16 residues. V shed 2 bases and J shed 6 bases, with 20 bases lying between them.

This chain joins TRBV24-1 and TRBJ2-3, with D possibly matching TRBD2 (6 bases). CDR3 length: 15 residues. Germline V CDR1 and CDR2: KGHDR, SFDVKD. Trimming took 3 bases from V and 5 from J, leaving 14 bases between them. The CDR3 DNA reads as TGTGCCACCAGTGATCCGCTGGGGGGAGTAGATACGCAGTATTTT. Residues: CATSDPLGGVDTQYF.

J is TRBJ2-5 and V is TRBV9; D is possibly TRBD2 (6 bases). Trimming took off 0 bases at V and 2 bases at J, with 11 bases between the two ends. Germline V lookup: CDR1 SGDLS, CDR2 YYNGEE. The CDR3 has 15 residues. The CDR3 here is CASSVELAPQETQYF. In DNA form, the CDR3 reads TGTGCCAGCAGCGTAGAACTAGCCCCTCAAGAGACCCAGTACTTC.

The CDR3 loop reads CASSPRTGNQPQHF. The DNA of the CDR3 is TGTGCCAGCAGCCCCCGGACAGGTAATCAGCCCCAGCATTTT. The chain is built from TRBV7-2 and TRBJ1-5; 7 bases are a match to TRBD1. This CDR3 comprises 14 residues. Trimming cost V 5 bases and J 4 bases; bases outside gene matches: 5. Germline lookup yields CDR1 SGHTA and CDR2 FQGNSA.

This clonotype was recorded a few times. The chain recombines TRBV29-1 with TRBJ2-7; D unresolved. The V gene's germline CDR1 is SQVTM and CDR2 ANQGSEA. There are 11 residues in the CDR3. V shed 4 bases and J shed 3 bases, with 7 bases lying between them. Here the CDR3 reads CSVVSGYEQYV. DNA of the CDR3: TGCAGCGTTGTCTCTGGCTACGAGCAGTACGTC.

The V call is TRBV28, the J call TRBJ2-3, with D hard to call. V lost 6 bases to trimming and J lost 2 bases, with 9 bases between them. The length of the CDR3 is 13 residues. Germline V CDR1 and CDR2: MDHEN, SYDVKM. CDR3 sequence reads: CASRGVITDTQYF. Here the CDR3 DNA reads TGTGCCAGCAGAGGAGTCATCACAGATACGCAGTATTTT.

This clonotype was recorded a few times. This rearrangement joins TRBV6-2 or TRBV6-3 to TRBJ2-3, with a weak D call TRBD2 (6 bases). The CDR3 runs 16 residues. Looked up from germline, CDR1 is MNHEY and CDR2 is SVGEGT. Trimming cost V 6 bases and J 3 bases, with 19 bases left between them. The CDR3 reads CASSRRTRGRTDTQYF. The CDR3 DNA follows: TGTGCCAGCAGCCGCCGAACCCGGGGGAGGACAGATACGCAGTATTTT.

This clonotype was detected a few times. This chain links TRBV4-2 with TRBJ2-3; D may be TRBD2 (6 bases). The CDR3 covers 16 residues. Germline V gene data show CDR1 as LGHNA and CDR2 as YNFKEQ. V was pared by 6 bases and J by 3 bases, with 19 bases between. The chain's CDR3 is CASRGTEGSATDTQYF. In DNA form, the CDR3 reads TGTGCCAGCAGGGGGACGGAGGGATCCGCGACAGATACGCAGTATTTT.

The rearrangement joins TRBV6-2 or TRBV6-3 to TRBJ2-2; tentative D call: TRBD2 (7 bases). CDR1 MNHEY and CDR2 SVGEGT come from the germline V gene. V was cut by 6 bases and J by 0 bases, with 14 bases left in between. The CDR3 runs 16 residues. The CDR3 is CASSTGGSSNTGELFF. CDR3 bases: TGTGCCAGCAGCACGGGGGGCAGCTCGAACACCGGGGAGCTGTTTTTT.

This clonotype was seen only a few times. This rearrangement joins TRBV20-1 to TRBJ1-2; the D gene is possibly TRBD1 (5 bases). Trimming cost V 4 bases and J 5 bases, with 29 bases left between them. From germline, CDR1 is DFQATT and CDR2 SNEGSKA (reference sequence). This CDR3 is built from 18 residues. The DNA of the CDR3 is TGCAGTGCTACCCCCTCCGGGACCCAAGGTACCCGGTGGTATGGCTACACCTTC. Translation gives CSATPSGTQGTRWYGYTF.

The sample holds a few counts of this clonotype. This chain uses TRBV12-3 or TRBV12-4 with TRBJ2-5; 7 bases are a match to TRBD1. V trimming: 4 bases; J trimming: 5 bases; junction bases outside the gene matches: 7. The CDR3 length is 14 residues. CDR3 nucleotides: TGTGCCAGCAGTTCCAACAGGGGTGGGGAGACCCAGTACTTC. This sequence encodes CASSSNRGGETQYF.

The V and J genes are TRBV10-3 and TRBJ1-5, with D tentatively TRBD1 (6 bases). The V gene's germline CDR1 is ENHRY and CDR2 SYGVKD. The V end was cut by 2 bases, the J end by 5 bases, with 10 bases between. There are 14 residues in the CDR3. CDR3 amino acids: CAISEDRSYQPQHF. The CDR3 DNA follows: TGTGCCATCAGTGAGGACAGGAGTTATCAGCCCCAGCATTTT.

This clonotype appeared a few times. CDR3 region: CASSPGLAGQDTQYF. The CDR3 nucleotides read TGCGCCAGCAGCCCCGGACTAGCGGGGCAAGATACGCAGTATTTT. V and J are TRBV5-1 and TRBJ2-3, with 12 bases identical to TRBD2. Germline assignment: CDR1 SGHRS and CDR2 YFSETQ. V shed 4 bases, J shed 5 bases, and the junction held 5 bases outside the gene matches. The CDR3 runs 15 residues.

This clonotype was seen at least ten times. The chain joins TRBV7-9 to TRBJ2-5; 10 bases are shared with TRBD2. Germline loops: CDR1 SEHNR, CDR2 FQNEAQ (reference sequence). V shed 7 bases, J shed 1 base, and the junction held 3 bases outside the gene matches. The CDR3 runs to 14 residues. The CDR3: CASNPSGGQETQYF. The CDR3 nucleotides read TGTGCCAGCAACCCTAGCGGGGGCCAAGAGACCCAGTACTTC.